Each of the 11 T cell receptor beta chains below was sequenced from the same sample in a study of blood T cell repertoires in COVID-19. Clones were read by immunoSEQ multiplex PCR, and TCRdb kept only the in-frame ones, dropping some. The sample has a few hundred thousand clones; under 90% are singletons. The sample consisted of peripheral blood. These receptor sequences come from a man aged 55 to 70 with acute or convalescent COVID-19.

This chain uses TRBV28 with TRBJ2-7; 10 positions agree with TRBD1. The J segment lost 2 bases and the V segment lost 8 bases, leaving 3 bases of the junction unmatched. CDR1 MDHEN and CDR2 SYDVKM come from the germline V gene. The CDR3 is 13 amino acids. The CDR3, as DNA: TGTGCCAGCGGCGGGACAGGGGCCTACGAGCAGTACTTC. Its protein is CASGGTGAYEQYF.

The chain couples TRBV19 to TRBJ2-1, with D maybe TRBD2 (6 bases). Germline CDR1 reads LNHDA; CDR2 reads SQIVND (reference sequence). The CDR3 consists of 16 residues. Trimming took off 5 bases at V and 2 bases at J, with 16 bases between the two ends. CDR3 in DNA: TGTGCCAGTAGTCCCTCTGCGCGGGAACCCTACAATGAGCAGTTCTTC. Its translation is CASSPSAREPYNEQFF.

A single count supports this clone. This chain links TRBV7-2 with TRBJ2-5; 7 bases are shared with TRBD2. V dropped 0 bases and J dropped 5; count of bases not matched to a gene: 6. This CDR3 spans 15 amino acids. CDR1 is SGHTA, CDR2 FQGNSA, per germline. The CDR3 coding sequence is TGTGCCAGCAGCTTAGCTTCGGTCGGGGGGGAGACCCAGTACTTC. It encodes CASSLASVGGETQYF.

V gene TRBV7-8 combines with J gene TRBJ1-5; D may be TRBD1 (6 bases). Germline values: CDR1 SGHVS, CDR2 FQNEAQ. Trimming pared 1 base from V and 9 bases from J, leaving 16 bases between. The CDR3 length is 15 residues. Written as DNA, the CDR3 is TGTGCCAGCAGCTTAGTAGGGGGGGGGCTGGGGCCCCAGCATTTT. Translating it yields CASSLVGGGLGPQHF.

The rearrangement links TRBV19 to TRBJ1-6; TRBD1 matches at 8 bases. The CDR3 runs to 14 residues. CDR1 LNHDA and CDR2 SQIVND come from the germline V gene (reference sequence). V lost 6 bases and J lost 8; bases outside the gene matches: 6. CDR3 amino acids: CASSGQGSYSPLHF. CDR3 coding DNA: TGTGCCAGTAGCGGACAGGGTAGTTATTCACCCCTCCACTTT.

This clone was counted a few times. The chain combines TRBV3-1 (or the pseudogene TRBV3-2) with TRBJ2-2; D ambiguous. The CDR3 totals 18 residues. CDR1 LGHDT and CDR2 YNNKEL come from the germline V gene (reference sequence). V was clipped by 4 bases and J by 0 bases, with 18 bases between them. The CDR3 nucleotides read TGTGCCAGCAGCCGCGGTCCCCCGGAGAGGACGAACACCGGGGAGCTGTTTTTT. Protein: CASSRGPPERTNTGELFF.

J is TRBJ2-3 and V is TRBV5-1; 10 nucleotides match TRBD2. This CDR3 region has 15 residues. V was pared by 4 bases and J by 1 base, with 3 bases of the junction left unmatched. Germline CDR1 SGHRS, CDR2 YFSETQ. The CDR3 is CASSRSGGGTDTQYF. CDR3 sequence (DNA): TGCGCCAGCAGCCGGAGCGGGGGGGGCACAGATACGCAGTATTTT.

The rearrangement joins TRBV2 to TRBJ1-1; weak D call: TRBD1 (5 bases). The ends were cut back, 7 bases at V and 2 bases at J, with 20 bases in the middle. CDR3 length: 16 residues. Germline CDR1 reads SNHLY; CDR2 reads FYNNEI. This chain's CDR3 is CASTRNNRQGNTEAFF. The DNA for the CDR3 is TGTGCCAGCACCCGAAATAACCGTCAGGGAAACACTGAAGCTTTCTTT.

This chain links TRBV12-3 or TRBV12-4 with TRBJ1-3; D not certain. The CDR3 has 13 residues. V was shortened by 5 bases and J by 4 bases, with 9 bases between the two germline ends. CDR3 sequence (DNA): TGTGCCAGCAGTATCGGGAGCGGAAACACCATATATTTT. Its translation: CASSIGSGNTIYF.

This clone showed up just once. The V and J genes are TRBV6-5 and TRBJ2-7; D may be TRBD2 (6 bases). The germline gives CDR1 MNHEY, CDR2 SVGAGI. Trimming removed 2 bases from V and 5 bases from J, with 16 bases in between. CDR3 length: 15 amino acids. The CDR3 protein is CASSYGRTFNHEQYF. The CDR3 bases are TGTGCCAGCAGTTACGGGAGGACGTTTAACCACGAGCAGTACTTC.

The chain couples TRBV24-1 to TRBJ2-1; possibly TRBD1 for D (6 bases). The CDR3 runs 15 residues. V was trimmed by 1 base and J by 4 bases, leaving 10 bases between them. The germline V gene has CDR1 KGHDR and CDR2 SFDVKD. CDR3 in amino acids: CATSDLGTPYNEQFF. Written as DNA, the CDR3 is TGTGCCACCAGTGATTTAGGGACACCATACAATGAGCAGTTCTTC.